This T cell receptor (beta chain) is drawn from a study of shared clonotypes between healthy human individuals. The data were produced by immunoSEQ multiplex PCR, yet TCRdb's version contains in-frame clones alone and is incomplete. Of 2 million to 2.5 million clones in the sample, under 97% are singletons; the top ten hold roughly 0.13%. This clone has more than one count but fewer than ten. The antigen is undetermined. The sample holds other DNA sequences that translate to the same CDR3. Germline V gene data show CDR1 as KGHSH and CDR2 as LQKENI. Unmatched junction bases numbered 0, after V lost 2 bases and J lost 2 bases. This CDR3 is built from 13 residues. Regarding the study as a whole: Non-shared clonotypes showed lower generation probabilities than clonotypes common to all four donors. Researchers sampled only blood; tissue repertoires likely differ.

Material for sequencing was naive CD4+ T cells sorted from blood. Subset defined: CD45RA+ positively selected. This sequence originates from a man aged 18-30 years in good health. This chain joins TRBV18 and TRBJ2-7; 7 nucleotides line up with TRBD1. This CDR3 reads CASSPGTAYEQYF. The CDR3 DNA is TGTGCCAGCTCACCAGGGACAGCCTACGAGCAGTACTTC.